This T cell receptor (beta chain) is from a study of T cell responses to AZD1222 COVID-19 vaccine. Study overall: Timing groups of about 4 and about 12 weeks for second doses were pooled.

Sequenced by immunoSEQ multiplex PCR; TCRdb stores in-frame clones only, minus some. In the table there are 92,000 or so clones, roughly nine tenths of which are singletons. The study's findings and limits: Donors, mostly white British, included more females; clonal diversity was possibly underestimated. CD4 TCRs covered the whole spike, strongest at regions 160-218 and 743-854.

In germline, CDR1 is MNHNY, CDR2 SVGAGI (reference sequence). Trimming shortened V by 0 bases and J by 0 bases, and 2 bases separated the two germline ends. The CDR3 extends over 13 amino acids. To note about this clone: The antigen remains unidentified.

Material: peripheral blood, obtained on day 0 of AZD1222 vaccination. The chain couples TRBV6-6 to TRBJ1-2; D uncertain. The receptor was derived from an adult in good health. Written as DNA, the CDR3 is TGTGCCAGCAGTTACTCCCCTAACTATGGCTACACCTTC. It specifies CASSYSPNYGYTF.